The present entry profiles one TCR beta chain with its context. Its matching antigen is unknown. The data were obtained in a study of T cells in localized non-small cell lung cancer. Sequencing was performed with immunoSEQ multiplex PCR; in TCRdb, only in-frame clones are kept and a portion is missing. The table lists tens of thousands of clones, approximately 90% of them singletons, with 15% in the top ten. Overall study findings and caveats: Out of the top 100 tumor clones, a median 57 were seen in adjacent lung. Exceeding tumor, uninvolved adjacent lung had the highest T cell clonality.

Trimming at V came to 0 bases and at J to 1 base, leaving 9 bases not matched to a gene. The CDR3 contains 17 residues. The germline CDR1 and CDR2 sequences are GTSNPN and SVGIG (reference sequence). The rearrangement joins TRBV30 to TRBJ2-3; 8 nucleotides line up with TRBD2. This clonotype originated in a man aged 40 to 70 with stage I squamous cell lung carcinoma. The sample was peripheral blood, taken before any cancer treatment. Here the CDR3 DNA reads TGTGCCTGGAGTGTAGCGGGGGTTTACTTTTGCACAGATACGCAGTATTTT. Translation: CAWSVAGVYFCTDTQYF.